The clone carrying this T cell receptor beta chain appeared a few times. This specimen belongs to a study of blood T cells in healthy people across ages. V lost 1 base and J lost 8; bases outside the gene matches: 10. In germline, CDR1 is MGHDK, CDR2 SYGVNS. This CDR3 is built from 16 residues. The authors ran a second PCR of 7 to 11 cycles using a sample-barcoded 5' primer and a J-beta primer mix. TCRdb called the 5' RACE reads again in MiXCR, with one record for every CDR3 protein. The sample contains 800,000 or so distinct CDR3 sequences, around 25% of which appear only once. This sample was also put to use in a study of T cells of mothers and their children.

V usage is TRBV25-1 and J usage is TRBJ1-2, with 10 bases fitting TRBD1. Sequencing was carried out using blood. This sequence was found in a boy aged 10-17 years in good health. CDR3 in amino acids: CASSELMGTGEDGYTF. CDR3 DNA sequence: TGTGCCAGCAGTGAATTAATGGGGACAGGGGAGGACGGCTACACCTTC.